One sample yielded the 8 T cell receptor beta chains listed below, sequenced in a study of blood T cell repertoires in COVID-19. Sequenced by immunoSEQ multiplex PCR; TCRdb stores in-frame clones only, minus some. The repertoire holds some 94,000 clones, with over 70% as singletons. The sequencing sample was made of peripheral blood. The receptors here all came from a human donor in a cohort sampled during active COVID-19.

This chain uses TRBV27 with TRBJ1-1; D ambiguous. The germline V gene encodes CDR1 MNHEY and CDR2 SMNVEV (reference sequence). Trimming stripped 5 bases from V and 3 bases from J, with 10 bases between. This CDR3 has 13 amino acids. The CDR3 region is CASSGLIDTEAFF. The DNA of the CDR3 is TGTGCCAGCAGTGGTCTAATAGACACTGAAGCTTTCTTT.

V usage is TRBV11-2 and J usage is TRBJ2-4; 16 bases fit TRBD2. The CDR3 sequence is 16 residues long. With 5 bases clipped from V and 8 bases from J, the junction kept 6 bases outside the gene matches. The germline V gene encodes CDR1 SGHAT and CDR2 FQNNGV. The CDR3 region has the DNA TGTGCCAGCAGCCCGGGACTAGCGGGAGGGCCGGACATTCAGTACTTC. Protein sequence: CASSPGLAGGPDIQYF.

CDR3 region: CASSPAGKLTDTQYF. DNA for the CDR3: TGTGCCAGCAGCCCAGCGGGGAAGCTCACAGATACGCAGTATTTT. The chain joins TRBV5-4 to TRBJ2-3; 7 bases are a match to TRBD2. Germline V CDR1 and CDR2: SGHNT, YYREEE (reference sequence). Unmatched junction bases numbered 7, after V lost 4 bases and J lost 2 bases. This CDR3 region has 15 residues.

The sample holds a few counts of this clone. The V gene is TRBV27, the J gene TRBJ2-7; TRBD2 agrees at 11 bases. The J segment lost 7 bases and the V segment lost 2 bases, leaving 7 bases of the junction unmatched. The CDR3 totals 15 residues. Germline values: CDR1 MNHEY, CDR2 SMNVEV (reference sequence). The CDR3 here is CASSLRGLAAEEQYF. In DNA, the CDR3 is TGTGCCAGCAGTTTAAGGGGACTAGCGGCCGAGGAGCAGTACTTC.

The genes are TRBV28 and TRBJ1-1, with 10 bases aligning to TRBD1. The V segment lost 8 bases and the J segment 4 bases; nucleotides outside the gene matches: 4. Germline loops: CDR1 MDHEN, CDR2 SYDVKM. The CDR3 length is 13 residues. The CDR3 spells CASEGQGITEAFF. The CDR3 coding sequence is TGTGCCAGCGAGGGACAGGGGATCACTGAAGCTTTCTTT.

In this sample, this clone turned up once. The chain links TRBV2 to TRBJ2-1, with 8 bases fitting TRBD1. The CDR3 extends over 14 amino acids. The germline gives CDR1 SNHLY, CDR2 FYNNEI. J was trimmed by 7 bases and V by 4 bases; bases with no gene match: 6. The CDR3 reads CASSGDRWINEQFF. The CDR3 DNA reads TGTGCCAGCAGTGGGGACAGGTGGATTAATGAGCAGTTCTTC.

The genes are TRBV9 and TRBJ1-2; 7 nucleotides agree with TRBD1. This CDR3 contains 15 residues. Germline CDR1 SGDLS, CDR2 YYNGEE. Unmatched junction bases numbered 12, after V lost 2 bases and J lost 8 bases. The CDR3 protein is CASSVLTGPRGGYTF. For the CDR3, the DNA is TGTGCCAGCAGCGTCTTGACAGGGCCACGGGGGGGCTACACCTTC.

The chain is built from TRBV19 and TRBJ2-1; 9 bases fit TRBD2. The CDR3 sequence is 19 residues long. Germline V CDR1 and CDR2: LNHDA, SQIVND (reference sequence). Trimming removed 3 bases from V and 3 bases from J; junction bases left unmatched: 15. CDR3 in amino acids: CASSMAGLIAGVNYNEQFF. The CDR3 bases are TGTGCCAGTAGTATGGCGGGCCTCATAGCGGGAGTCAACTACAATGAGCAGTTCTTC.